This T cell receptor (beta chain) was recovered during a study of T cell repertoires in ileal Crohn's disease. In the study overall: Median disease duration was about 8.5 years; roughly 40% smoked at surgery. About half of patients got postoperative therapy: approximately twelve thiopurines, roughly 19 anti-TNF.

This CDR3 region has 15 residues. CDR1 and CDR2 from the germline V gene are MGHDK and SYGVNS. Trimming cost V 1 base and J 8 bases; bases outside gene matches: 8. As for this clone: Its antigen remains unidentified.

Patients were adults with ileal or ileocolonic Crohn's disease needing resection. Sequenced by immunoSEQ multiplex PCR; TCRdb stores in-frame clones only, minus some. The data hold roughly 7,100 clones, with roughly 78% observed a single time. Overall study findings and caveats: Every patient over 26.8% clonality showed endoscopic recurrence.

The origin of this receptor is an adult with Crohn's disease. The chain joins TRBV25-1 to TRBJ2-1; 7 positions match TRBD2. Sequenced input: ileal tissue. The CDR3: CASSESPGGQDEQFF. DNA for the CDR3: TGTGCCAGCAGTGAATCTCCGGGAGGTCAGGATGAGCAGTTCTTC.